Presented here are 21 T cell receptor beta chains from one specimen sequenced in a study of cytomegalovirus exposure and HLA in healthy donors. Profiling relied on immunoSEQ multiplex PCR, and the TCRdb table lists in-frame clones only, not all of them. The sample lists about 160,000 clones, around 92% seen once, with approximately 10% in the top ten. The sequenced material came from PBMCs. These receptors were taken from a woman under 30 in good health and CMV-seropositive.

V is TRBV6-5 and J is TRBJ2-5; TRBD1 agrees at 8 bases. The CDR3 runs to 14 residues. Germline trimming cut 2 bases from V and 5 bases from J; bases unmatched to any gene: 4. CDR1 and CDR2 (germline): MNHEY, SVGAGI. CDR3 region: CASSYGTGGETQYF. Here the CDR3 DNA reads TGTGCCAGCAGTTACGGTACAGGGGGTGAGACCCAGTACTTC.

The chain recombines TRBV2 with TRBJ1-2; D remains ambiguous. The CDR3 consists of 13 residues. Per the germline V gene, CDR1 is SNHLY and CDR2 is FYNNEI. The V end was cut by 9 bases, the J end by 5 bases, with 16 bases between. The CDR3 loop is CASSLGLVYGYTF. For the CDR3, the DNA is TGTGCCAGTTCGTTGGGCTTAGTTTATGGCTACACCTTC.

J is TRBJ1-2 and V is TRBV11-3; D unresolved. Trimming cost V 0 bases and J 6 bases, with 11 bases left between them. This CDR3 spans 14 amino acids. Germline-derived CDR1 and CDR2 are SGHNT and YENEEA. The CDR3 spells CASSLEPRAHGYTF. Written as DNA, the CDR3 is TGTGCCAGCAGCTTAGAGCCCCGAGCCCATGGCTACACCTTC.

CDR3 loop: CATSRDAGRSGNTIYF. CDR3 DNA: TGTGCCACCAGCAGAGATGCGGGACGGTCTGGAAACACCATATATTTT. The chain employs TRBV15 and TRBJ1-3; perhaps TRBD1 as D (5 bases). The germline gives CDR1 LNHNV, CDR2 YYDKDF (reference sequence). The CDR3 is 16 amino acids. Trimming removed 0 bases from V and 1 base from J, with 10 bases in between. Full variable domain (remainder filled in from reference TRBV15 and TRBJ1-3): DAMVIQNPRYQVTQFGKPVTLSCSQTLNHNVMYWYQQKSSQAPKLLFHYYDKDFNNEADTPDNFQSRRPNTSFCFLDIRSPGLGDTAMYLCATSRDAGRSGNTIYFGEGSWLTVV.

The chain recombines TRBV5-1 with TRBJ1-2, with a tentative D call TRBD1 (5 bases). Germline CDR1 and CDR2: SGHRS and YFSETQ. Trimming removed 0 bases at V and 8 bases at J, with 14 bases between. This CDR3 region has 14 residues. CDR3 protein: CASSLEQTVEGYTF. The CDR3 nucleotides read TGCGCCAGCAGCTTGGAGCAGACAGTGGAAGGCTACACCTTC.

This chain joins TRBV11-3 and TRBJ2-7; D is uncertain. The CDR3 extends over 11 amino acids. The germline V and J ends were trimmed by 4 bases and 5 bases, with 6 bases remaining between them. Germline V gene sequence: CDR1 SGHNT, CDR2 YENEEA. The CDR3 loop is CASSYRDEQYF. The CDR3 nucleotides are TGTGCCAGCAGCTACCGGGACGAGCAGTACTTC.

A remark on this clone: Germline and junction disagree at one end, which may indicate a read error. Here the CDR3 DNA reads TGTGCCAGCAGCCTAGCTAGCGGAAGTAGCACAGATACGCAGTATTTT. This sequence encodes CASSLASGSSTDTQYF. The chain recombines TRBV7-6 with TRBJ2-3; 7 bases agree with TRBD2. The CDR3 covers 16 residues. Germline V gives CDR1 SGHVS, CDR2 FNYEAQ.

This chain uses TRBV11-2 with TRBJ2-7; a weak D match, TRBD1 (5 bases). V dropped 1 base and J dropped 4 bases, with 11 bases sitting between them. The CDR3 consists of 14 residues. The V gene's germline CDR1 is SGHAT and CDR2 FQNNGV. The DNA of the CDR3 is TGTGCCAGCAGCTTAGGCAGGGCCAGTTACGAGCAGTACTTC. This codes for CASSLGRASYEQYF.

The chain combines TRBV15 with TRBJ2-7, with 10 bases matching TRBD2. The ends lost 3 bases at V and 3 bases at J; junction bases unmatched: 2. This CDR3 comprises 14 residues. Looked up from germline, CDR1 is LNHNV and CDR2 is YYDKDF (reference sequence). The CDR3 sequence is CATSSWTSGYEQYF. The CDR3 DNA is TGTGCCACCAGCAGTTGGACTAGCGGCTACGAGCAGTACTTC.

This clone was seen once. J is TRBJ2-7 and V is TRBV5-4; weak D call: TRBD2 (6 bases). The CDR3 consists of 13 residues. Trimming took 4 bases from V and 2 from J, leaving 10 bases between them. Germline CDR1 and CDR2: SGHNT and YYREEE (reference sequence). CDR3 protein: CASSRGGPYEQYF. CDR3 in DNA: TGTGCCAGCAGCCGCGGAGGGCCCTACGAGCAGTACTTC.

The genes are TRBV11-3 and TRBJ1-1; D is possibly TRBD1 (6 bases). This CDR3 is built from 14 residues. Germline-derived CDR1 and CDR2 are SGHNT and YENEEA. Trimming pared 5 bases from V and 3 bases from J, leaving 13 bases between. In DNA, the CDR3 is TGTGCCAGCAGCCCCCAAGGGGGGGACACTGAAGCTTTCTTT. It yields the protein CASSPQGGDTEAFF. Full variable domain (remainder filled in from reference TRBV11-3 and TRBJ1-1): EAGVVQSPRYKIIEKKQPVAFWCNPISGHNTLYWYLQNLGQGPELLIRYENEEAVDDSQLPKDRFSAERLKGVDSTLKIQPAELGDSAVYLCASSPQGGDTEAFFGQGTRLTVV.

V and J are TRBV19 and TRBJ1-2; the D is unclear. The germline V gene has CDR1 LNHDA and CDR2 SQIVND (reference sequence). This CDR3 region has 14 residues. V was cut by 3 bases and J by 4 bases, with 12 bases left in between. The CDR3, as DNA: TGTGCCAGTAGTATTGAGGGATACGGCTATGGCTACACCTTC. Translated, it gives CASSIEGYGYGYTF.

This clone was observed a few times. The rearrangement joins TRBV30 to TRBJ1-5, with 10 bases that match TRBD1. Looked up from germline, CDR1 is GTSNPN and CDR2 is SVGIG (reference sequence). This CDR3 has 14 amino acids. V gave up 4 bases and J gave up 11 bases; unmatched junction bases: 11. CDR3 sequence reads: CAWKRDRGSVAQHF. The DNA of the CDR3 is TGTGCCTGGAAACGGGACAGGGGCTCGGTGGCCCAGCATTTT.

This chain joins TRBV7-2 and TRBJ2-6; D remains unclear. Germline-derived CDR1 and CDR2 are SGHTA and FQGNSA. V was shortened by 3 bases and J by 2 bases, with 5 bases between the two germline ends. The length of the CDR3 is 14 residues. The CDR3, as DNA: TGTGCCAGCAGCTTCTCTCCTGGGGCCAACGTCCTGACTTTC. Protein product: CASSFSPGANVLTF.

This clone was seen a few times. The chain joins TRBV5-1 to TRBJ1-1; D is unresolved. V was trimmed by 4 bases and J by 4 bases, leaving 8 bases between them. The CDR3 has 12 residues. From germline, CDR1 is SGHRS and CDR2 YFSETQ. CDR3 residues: CASSAGITEAFF. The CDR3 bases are TGCGCCAGCAGCGCGGGAATCACTGAAGCTTTCTTT. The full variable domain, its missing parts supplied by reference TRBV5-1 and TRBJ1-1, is KAGVTQTPRYLIKTRGQQVTLSCSPISGHRSVSWYQQTPGQGLQFLFEYFSETQRNKGNFPGRFSGRQFSNSRSEMNVSTLELGDSALYLCASSAGITEAFFGQGTRLTVV.

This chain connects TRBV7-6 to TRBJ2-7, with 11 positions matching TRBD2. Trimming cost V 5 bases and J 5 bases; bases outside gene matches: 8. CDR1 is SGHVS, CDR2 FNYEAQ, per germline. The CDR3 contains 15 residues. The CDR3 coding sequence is TGTGCCAGCAGCCAATCACTAGCGGGAGTTGACGAGCAGTACTTC. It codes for CASSQSLAGVDEQYF.

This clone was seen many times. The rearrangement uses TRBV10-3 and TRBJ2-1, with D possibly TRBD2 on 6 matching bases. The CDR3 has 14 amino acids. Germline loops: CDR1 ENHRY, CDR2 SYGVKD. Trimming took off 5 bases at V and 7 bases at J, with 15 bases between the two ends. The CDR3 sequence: CAISQNKEGNEQFF. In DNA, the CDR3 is TGTGCCATCAGTCAAAACAAGGAGGGGAATGAGCAGTTCTTC.

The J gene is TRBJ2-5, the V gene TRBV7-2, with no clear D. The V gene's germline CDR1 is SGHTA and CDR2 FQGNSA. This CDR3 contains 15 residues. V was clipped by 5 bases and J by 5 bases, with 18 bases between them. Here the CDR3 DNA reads TGTGCCAGCAGCCCCACACGTCTAGTGGCTGAGACCCAGTACTTC. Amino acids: CASSPTRLVAETQYF.

CDR3: CASSPRPGASYEQYF. The CDR3 nucleotides read TGTGCCAGCAGTCCCCGGCCAGGGGCAAGCTACGAGCAGTACTTC. The chain recombines TRBV6-1 with TRBJ2-7, with a weak D call TRBD1 (6 bases). V lost 5 bases and J 3 bases, leaving 17 bases between the germline ends. CDR1 is MNHNS, CDR2 SASEGT, per germline. The length of the CDR3 is 15 residues.

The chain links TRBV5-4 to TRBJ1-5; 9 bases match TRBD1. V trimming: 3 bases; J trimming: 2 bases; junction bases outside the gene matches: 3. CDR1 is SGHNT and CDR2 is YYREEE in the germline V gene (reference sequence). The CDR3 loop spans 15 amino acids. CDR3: CASSSQGAGNQPQHF. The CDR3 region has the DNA TGTGCCAGCAGCTCACAGGGGGCTGGCAATCAGCCCCAGCATTTT.

In DNA, the CDR3 is TGCAGCGTTGTCGCGGGCTCCTCCTACAATGAGCAGTTCTTC. Translation: CSVVAGSSYNEQFF. This chain joins TRBV29-1 and TRBJ2-1; D possibly corresponds to TRBD2 (5 bases). Germline assignment: CDR1 SQVTM and CDR2 ANQGSEA. Trimming took off 4 bases at V and 0 bases at J, with 10 bases between the two ends. The CDR3 covers 14 residues.